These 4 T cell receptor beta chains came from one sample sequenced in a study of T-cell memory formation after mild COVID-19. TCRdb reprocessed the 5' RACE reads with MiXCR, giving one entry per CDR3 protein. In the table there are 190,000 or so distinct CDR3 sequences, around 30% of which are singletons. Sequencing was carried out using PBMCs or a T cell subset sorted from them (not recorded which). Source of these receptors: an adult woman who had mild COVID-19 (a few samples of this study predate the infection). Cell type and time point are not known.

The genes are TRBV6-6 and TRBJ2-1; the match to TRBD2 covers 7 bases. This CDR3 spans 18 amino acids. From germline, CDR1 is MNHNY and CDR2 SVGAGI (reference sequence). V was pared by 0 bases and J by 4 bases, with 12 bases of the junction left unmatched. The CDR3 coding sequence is TGTGCCAGCAGTTACTCGATGCGGGGGACTAACCTTTACAATGAGCAGTTCTTC. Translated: CASSYSMRGTNLYNEQFF.

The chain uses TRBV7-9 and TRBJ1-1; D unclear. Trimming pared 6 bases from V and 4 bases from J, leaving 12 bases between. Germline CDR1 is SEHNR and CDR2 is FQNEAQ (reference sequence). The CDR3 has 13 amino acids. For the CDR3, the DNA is TGTGCCAGCAGTCGCGACGGTGCCACTGAAGCTTTCTTT. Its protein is CASSRDGATEAFF.

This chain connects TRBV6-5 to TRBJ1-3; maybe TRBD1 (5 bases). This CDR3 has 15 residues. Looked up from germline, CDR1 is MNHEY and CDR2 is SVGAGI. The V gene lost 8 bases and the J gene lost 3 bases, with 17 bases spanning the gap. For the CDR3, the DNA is TGTGCCAGCTGGGAGACCAGGGTGCGTGGAAACACCATATATTTT. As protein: CASWETRVRGNTIYF.

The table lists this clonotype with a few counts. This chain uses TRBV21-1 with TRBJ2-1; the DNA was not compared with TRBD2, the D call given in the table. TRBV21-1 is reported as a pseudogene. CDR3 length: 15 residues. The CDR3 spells CARAGGRGSYNEQFF. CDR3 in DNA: TGTGCCAGGGCGGGAGGTAGAGGCTCCTACAATGAGCAGTTCTTC.